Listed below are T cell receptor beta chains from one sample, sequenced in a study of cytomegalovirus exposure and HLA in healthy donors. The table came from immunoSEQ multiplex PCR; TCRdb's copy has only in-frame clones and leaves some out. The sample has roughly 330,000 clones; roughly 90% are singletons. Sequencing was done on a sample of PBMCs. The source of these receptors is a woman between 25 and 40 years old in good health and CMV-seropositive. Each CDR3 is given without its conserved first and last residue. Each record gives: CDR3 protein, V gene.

cdr3_aa: ASRGSGTGELF
v_call: TRBV19

cdr3_aa: ASSQDVQGGSADTQY
v_call: TRBV4-3

cdr3_aa: ARTTLSSYNEQF
v_call: TRBV6-5

cdr3_aa: ASRGGDTQY
v_call: TRBV2

cdr3_aa: ASSMVSGRGSSYEQY
v_call: TRBV19

cdr3_aa: AWKGGRGREDYNSPLH
v_call: TRBV30

cdr3_aa: ASSLGTSGYEQY
v_call: TRBV11-2

cdr3_aa: ASSYLGTGGNQPQH
v_call: TRBV6-6

cdr3_aa: ASSLPDSYEQY
v_call: TRBV5-4

cdr3_aa: ASSLTKVDSEQY
v_call: TRBV7-3

cdr3_aa: ASTKGAGTGGGDEQF
v_call: TRBV28

cdr3_aa: ASSYGDRAYEQY
v_call: TRBV13

cdr3_aa: ASSGLTSGQTQY
v_call: TRBV9

cdr3_aa: ASSLVAEGWNEQF
v_call: TRBV7-3

cdr3_aa: ASSQFASYEQF
v_call: TRBV27

cdr3_aa: ASSLGGRQPSSYEQY
v_call: TRBV5-4

cdr3_aa: ASSLMGQGAYEQY
v_call: TRBV5-1

cdr3_aa: ASSLAPAPGETQY
v_call: TRBV7-8

cdr3_aa: ASSSGLAGGYEQY
v_call: TRBV27

cdr3_aa: ASGLVSGSTRGYT
v_call: TRBV12-5

cdr3_aa: ASTRDGISYGYT
v_call: TRBV19

cdr3_aa: ASSRPGQDYEQY
v_call: TRBV11-1

cdr3_aa: ATSRGRDSSYEQY
v_call: TRBV15

cdr3_aa: ASSSTGNQPQH
v_call: TRBV7-9

cdr3_aa: ASSEGLYRGIQY
v_call: TRBV6-1

cdr3_aa: ASSPRQRNNNEQF
v_call: TRBV4-2

cdr3_aa: ASSEGASRNTEAF
v_call: TRBV2

cdr3_aa: ASSWLLAGDSYNEQF
v_call: TRBV7-2

cdr3_aa: ASSYQGNQPQH
v_call: TRBV6-5

cdr3_aa: ASSHAGTYNEQF
v_call: TRBV4-3

cdr3_aa: ASSLQGAGYGYT
v_call: TRBV28

cdr3_aa: ASSPTSGAKNIQY
v_call: TRBV11-2

cdr3_aa: ASSPITSGTDTQY
v_call: TRBV28

cdr3_aa: ASSLSPSYEQY
v_call: TRBV5-5

cdr3_aa: ASSSPGVTGELF
v_call: TRBV5-1

cdr3_aa: ASSPRTGVGYT
v_call: TRBV27

cdr3_aa: ASTFRTGNFQPQH
v_call: TRBV28

cdr3_aa: ASSSSPGSYSPLH
v_call: TRBV11-2

cdr3_aa: ASSFQQGAEEQY
v_call: TRBV5-4

cdr3_aa: ASSAAGFSIDTQY
v_call: TRBV25-1